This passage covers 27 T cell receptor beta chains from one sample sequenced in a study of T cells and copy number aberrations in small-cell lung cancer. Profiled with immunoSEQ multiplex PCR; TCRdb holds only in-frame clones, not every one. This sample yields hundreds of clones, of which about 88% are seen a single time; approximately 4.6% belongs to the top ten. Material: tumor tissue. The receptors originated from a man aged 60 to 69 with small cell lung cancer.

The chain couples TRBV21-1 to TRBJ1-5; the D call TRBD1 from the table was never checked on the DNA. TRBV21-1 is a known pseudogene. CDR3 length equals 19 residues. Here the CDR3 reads CASSKQPGQGFGSNQPQHF. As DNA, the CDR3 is TGTGCCAGCAGCAAACAACCCGGACAGGGATTTGGTAGCAATCAGCCCCAGCATTTT.

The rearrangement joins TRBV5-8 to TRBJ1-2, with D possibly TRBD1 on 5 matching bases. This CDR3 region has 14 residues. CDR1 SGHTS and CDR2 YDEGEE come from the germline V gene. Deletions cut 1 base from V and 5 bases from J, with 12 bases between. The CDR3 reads CASSLSGTLYGYTF. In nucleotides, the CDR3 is TGTGCCAGCAGCTTGTCCGGGACCCTATATGGCTACACCTTC.

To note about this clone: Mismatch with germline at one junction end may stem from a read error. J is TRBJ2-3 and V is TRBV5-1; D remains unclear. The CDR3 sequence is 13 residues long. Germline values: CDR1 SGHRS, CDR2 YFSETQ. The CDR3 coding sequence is TGCGTCAGCAGCTTCACAAGCACAGATACGCAGTATTTT. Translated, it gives CVSSFTSTDTQYF.

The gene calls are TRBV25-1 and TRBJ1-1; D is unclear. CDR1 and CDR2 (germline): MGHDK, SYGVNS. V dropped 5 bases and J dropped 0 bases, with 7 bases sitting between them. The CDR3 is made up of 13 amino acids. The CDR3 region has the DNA TGTGCCAGCAGTAAGAACTTGAACACTGAAGCTTTCTTT. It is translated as CASSKNLNTEAFF.

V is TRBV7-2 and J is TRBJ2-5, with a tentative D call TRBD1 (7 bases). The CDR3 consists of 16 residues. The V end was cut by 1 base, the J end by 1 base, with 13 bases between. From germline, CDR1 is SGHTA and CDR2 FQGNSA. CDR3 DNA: TGTGCCAGCAGCTTAGTGGCAGGGGGGAGCCAAGAGACCCAGTACTTC. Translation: CASSLVAGGSQETQYF.

In DNA form, the CDR3 reads TGTGCCAGCAGTTACTCGGACGGATACGAGCAGTACTTC. Its protein is CASSYSDGYEQYF. The chain couples TRBV6-5 to TRBJ2-5, with unresolved D. The assigned J gene may be wrong: the sequence end matches TRBJ2-7 better. Germline V gives CDR1 MNHEY, CDR2 SVGAGI. The CDR3 consists of 13 residues.

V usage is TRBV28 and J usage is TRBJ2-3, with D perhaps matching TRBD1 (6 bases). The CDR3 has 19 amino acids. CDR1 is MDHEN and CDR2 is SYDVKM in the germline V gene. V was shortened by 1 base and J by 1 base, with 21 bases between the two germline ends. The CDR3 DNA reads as TGTGCCAGCAGTTTATTGGGGACACTGAGGGGGTTTCGCACAGATACGCAGTATTTT. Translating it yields CASSLLGTLRGFRTDTQYF.

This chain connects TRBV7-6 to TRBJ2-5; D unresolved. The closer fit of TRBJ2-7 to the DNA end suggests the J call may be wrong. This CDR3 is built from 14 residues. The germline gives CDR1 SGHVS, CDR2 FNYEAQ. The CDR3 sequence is CASSPHGNSFEQYF. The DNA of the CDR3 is TGTGCCAGCAGCCCGCACGGAAATTCTTTCGAGCAGTACTTC.

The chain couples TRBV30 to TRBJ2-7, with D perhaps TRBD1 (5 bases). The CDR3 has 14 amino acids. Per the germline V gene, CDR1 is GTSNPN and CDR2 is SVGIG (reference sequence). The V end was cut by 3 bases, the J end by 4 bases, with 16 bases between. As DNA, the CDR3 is TGTGCCTGGAGGGACATTAGACAACAATACGAGCAGTACTTC. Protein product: CAWRDIRQQYEQYF.

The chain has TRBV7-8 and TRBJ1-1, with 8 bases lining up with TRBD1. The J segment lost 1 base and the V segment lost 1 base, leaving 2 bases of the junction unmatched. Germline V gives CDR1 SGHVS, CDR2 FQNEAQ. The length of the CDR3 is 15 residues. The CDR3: CASSLVQGANTEAFF. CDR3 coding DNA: TGTGCCAGCAGCTTAGTTCAGGGGGCGAACACTGAAGCTTTCTTT.

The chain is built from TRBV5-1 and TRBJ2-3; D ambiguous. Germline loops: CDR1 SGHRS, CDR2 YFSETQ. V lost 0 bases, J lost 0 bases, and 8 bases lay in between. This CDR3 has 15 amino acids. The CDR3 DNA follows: TGCGCCAGCAGCTTGGTGCACTCTAGCACAGATACGCAGTATTTT. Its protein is CASSLVHSSTDTQYF.

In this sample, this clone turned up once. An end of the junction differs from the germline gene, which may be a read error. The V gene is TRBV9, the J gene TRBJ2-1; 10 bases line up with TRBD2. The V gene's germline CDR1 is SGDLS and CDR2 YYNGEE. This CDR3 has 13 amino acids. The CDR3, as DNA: TGTGCCAGCAGCGTAGGTCCAGCGGGAGGGCCCCTCTTC. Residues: CASSVGPAGGPLF. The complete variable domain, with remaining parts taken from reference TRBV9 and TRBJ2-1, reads DSGVTQTPKHLITATGQRVTLRCSPRSGDLSVYWYQQSLDQGLQFLIQYYNGEERAKGNILERFSAQQFPDLHSELNLSSLELGDSALYFCASSVGPAGGPLFGPGTRLTVL.

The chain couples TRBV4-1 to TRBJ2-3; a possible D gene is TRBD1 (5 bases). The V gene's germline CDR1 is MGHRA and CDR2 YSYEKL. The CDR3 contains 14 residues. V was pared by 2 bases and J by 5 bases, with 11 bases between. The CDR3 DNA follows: TGCGCCAGCAGCCAACTAGACAGAGGAGATACGCAGTATTTT. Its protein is CASSQLDRGDTQYF.

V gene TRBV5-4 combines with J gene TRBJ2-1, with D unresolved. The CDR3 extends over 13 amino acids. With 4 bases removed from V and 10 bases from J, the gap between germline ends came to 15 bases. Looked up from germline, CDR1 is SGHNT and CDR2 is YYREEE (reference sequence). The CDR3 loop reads CASSAAFSREQFF. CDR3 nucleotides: TGTGCCAGCAGCGCCGCATTCAGCAGGGAGCAGTTCTTC.

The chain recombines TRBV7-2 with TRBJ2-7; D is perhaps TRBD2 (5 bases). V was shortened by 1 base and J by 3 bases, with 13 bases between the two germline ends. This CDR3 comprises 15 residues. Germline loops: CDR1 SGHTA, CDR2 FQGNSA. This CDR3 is CASSLEGTAGYEQYF. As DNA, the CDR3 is TGTGCCAGCAGCTTAGAAGGAACGGCGGGCTACGAGCAGTACTTC.

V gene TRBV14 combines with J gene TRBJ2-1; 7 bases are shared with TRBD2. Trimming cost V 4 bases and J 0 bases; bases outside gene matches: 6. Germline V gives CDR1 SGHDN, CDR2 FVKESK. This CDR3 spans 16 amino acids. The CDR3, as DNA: TGTGCCAGCAGCCTATGGGAGGGATACTCCTACAATGAGCAGTTCTTC. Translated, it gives CASSLWEGYSYNEQFF.

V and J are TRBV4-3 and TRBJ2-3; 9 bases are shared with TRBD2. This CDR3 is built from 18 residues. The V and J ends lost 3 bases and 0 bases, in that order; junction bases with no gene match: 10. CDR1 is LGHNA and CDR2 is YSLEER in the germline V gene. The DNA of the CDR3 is TGCGCCAGCAGCCATCCCCCCGCTAGCGGGACTAGCACAGATACGCAGTATTTT. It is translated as CASSHPPASGTSTDTQYF.

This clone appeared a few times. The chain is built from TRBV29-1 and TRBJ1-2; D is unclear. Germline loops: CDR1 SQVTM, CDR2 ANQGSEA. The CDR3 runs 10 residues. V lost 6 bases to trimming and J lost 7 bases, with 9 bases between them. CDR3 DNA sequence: TGCAGCGTCCCAGAGAGTGGCTACACCTTC. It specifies CSVPESGYTF.

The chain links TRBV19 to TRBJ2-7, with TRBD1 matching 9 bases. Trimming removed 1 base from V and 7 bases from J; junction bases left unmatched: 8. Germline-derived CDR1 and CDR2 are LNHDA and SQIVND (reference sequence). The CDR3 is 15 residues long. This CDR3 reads CASSIVSGTGREQYF. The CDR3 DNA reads TGTGCCAGTAGTATAGTTTCCGGGACAGGGAGAGAGCAGTACTTC.

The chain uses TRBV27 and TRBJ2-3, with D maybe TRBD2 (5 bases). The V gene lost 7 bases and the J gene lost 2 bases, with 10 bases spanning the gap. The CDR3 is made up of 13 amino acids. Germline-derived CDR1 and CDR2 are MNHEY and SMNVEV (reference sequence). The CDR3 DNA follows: TGTGCCAGCAAGCGGACTTACACAGATACGCAGTATTTT. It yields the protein CASKRTYTDTQYF.

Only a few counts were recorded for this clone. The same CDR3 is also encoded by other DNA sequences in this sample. CDR3: CASSGGTAQEGYTF. CDR3 coding DNA: TGCGCCAGCAGCGGAGGGACAGCTCAGGAAGGCTACACCTTC. This rearrangement joins TRBV5-1 to TRBJ1-2; 7 nucleotides agree with TRBD1. J gave up 8 bases and V 4 bases, and 11 bases lay outside the gene matches. There are 14 residues in the CDR3. Per germline, CDR1 SGHRS and CDR2 YFSETQ.

The CDR3 DNA follows: TGCGCCAGCAGCCCTTACTCTGGGGCCAACGTCCTGACTTTC. It is translated as CASSPYSGANVLTF. The V call is TRBV5-1, the J call TRBJ2-6; D call uncertain. The V gene's germline CDR1 is SGHRS and CDR2 YFSETQ. V lost 4 bases, J lost 0 bases, and 5 bases lay in between. This CDR3 has 14 residues.

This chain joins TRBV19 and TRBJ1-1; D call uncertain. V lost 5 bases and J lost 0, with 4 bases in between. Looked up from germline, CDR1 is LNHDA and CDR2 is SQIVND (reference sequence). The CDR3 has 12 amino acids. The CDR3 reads CASSLLNTEAFF. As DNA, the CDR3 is TGTGCCAGTAGTTTATTGAACACTGAAGCTTTCTTT.

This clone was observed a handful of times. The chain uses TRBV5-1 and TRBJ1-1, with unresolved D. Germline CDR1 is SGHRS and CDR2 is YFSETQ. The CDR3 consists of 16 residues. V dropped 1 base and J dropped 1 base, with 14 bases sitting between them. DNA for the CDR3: TGCGCCAGCAGCTTGATGACGACCCTCGCGAACACTGAAGCTTTCTTT. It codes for CASSLMTTLANTEAFF. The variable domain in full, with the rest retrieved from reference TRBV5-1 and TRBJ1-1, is KAGVTQTPRYLIKTRGQQVTLSCSPISGHRSVSWYQQTPGQGLQFLFEYFSETQRNKGNFPGRFSGRQFSNSRSEMNVSTLELGDSALYLCASSLMTTLANTEAFFGQGTRLTVV.

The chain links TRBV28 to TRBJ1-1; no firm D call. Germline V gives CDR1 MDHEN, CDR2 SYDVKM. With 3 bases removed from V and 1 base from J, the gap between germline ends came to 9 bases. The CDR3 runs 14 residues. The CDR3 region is CASSFKLPNTEAFF. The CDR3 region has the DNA TGTGCCAGCAGTTTTAAGTTACCGAACACTGAAGCTTTCTTT.

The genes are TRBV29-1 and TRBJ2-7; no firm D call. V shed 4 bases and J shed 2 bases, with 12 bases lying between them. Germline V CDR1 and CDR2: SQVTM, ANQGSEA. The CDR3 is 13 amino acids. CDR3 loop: CSVAGRMTYEQYF. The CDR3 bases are TGCAGCGTTGCTGGACGGATGACCTACGAGCAGTACTTC.

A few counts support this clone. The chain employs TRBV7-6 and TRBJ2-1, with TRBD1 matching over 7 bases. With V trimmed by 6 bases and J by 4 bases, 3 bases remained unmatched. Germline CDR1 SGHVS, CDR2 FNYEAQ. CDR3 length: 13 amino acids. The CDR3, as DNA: TGTGCCAGCAGTCAGGGGGAATACAATGAGCAGTTCTTC. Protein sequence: CASSQGEYNEQFF.